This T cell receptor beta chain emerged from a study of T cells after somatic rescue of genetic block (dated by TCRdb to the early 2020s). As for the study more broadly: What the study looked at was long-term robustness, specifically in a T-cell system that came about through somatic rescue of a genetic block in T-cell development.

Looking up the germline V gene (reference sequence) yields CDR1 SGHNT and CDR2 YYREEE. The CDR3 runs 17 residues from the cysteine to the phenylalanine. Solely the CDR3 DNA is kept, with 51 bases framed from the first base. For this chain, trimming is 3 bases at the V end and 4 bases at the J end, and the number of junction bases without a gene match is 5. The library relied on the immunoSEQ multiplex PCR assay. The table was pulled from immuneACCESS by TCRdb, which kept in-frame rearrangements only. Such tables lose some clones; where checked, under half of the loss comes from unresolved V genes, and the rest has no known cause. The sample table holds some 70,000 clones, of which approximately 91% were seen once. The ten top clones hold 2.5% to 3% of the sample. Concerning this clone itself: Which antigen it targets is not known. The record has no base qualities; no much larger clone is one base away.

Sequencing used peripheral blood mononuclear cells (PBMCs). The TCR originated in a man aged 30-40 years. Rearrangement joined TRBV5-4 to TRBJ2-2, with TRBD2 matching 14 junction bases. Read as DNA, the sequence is TGTGCCAGCAGCTCGACTAGCGGGGGGGCAAGCACCGGGGAGCTGTTTTTT. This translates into CASSSTSGGASTGELFF.